This T cell receptor (beta chain) came from a study of beta chain features in type 1 diabetes. Findings and limits, study-wide: Shorter templates might be favored by PCR, equally in patients and controls. TCRB CDR3 length was moderately but significantly reduced in all four CD4+ subsets of Type 1 diabetes patients. Type 1 diabetes patients had VDJ junctions that carried fewer insertions and more deletions.

The sequenced template was cDNA made from the entire isolated RNA. Method: immunoSEQ multiplex PCR; TCRdb's copy keeps in-frame clones and lacks some. The table shows 20,000 to 30,000 clones, with 49% occurring only once. Averaging about 100 mL, one heparinised blood draw was given by each donor. Each of the CD4+ naive, central memory, regulatory and stem cell-like memory populations was sorted via CD45RO/CCR7/CD25/CD127/CD95/CD27. The length of the CDR3 is 15 residues. The germline V gene encodes CDR1 SGHTA and CDR2 FQGNSA. V trimming: 3 bases; J trimming: 7 bases; junction bases outside the gene matches: 8. As regards this clone: The antigen is undetermined.

This chain connects TRBV7-2 to TRBJ2-7; 11 bases are shared with TRBD2. The TCR originated in a man aged 30-40 years with type 1 diabetes. Specimen: stem cell memory CD4+ T cells from blood. CDR3 in amino acids: CASSFLAGGPGEQYF. CDR3 nucleotides: TGTGCCAGCAGCTTCTTAGCGGGAGGGCCGGGTGAGCAGTACTTC.